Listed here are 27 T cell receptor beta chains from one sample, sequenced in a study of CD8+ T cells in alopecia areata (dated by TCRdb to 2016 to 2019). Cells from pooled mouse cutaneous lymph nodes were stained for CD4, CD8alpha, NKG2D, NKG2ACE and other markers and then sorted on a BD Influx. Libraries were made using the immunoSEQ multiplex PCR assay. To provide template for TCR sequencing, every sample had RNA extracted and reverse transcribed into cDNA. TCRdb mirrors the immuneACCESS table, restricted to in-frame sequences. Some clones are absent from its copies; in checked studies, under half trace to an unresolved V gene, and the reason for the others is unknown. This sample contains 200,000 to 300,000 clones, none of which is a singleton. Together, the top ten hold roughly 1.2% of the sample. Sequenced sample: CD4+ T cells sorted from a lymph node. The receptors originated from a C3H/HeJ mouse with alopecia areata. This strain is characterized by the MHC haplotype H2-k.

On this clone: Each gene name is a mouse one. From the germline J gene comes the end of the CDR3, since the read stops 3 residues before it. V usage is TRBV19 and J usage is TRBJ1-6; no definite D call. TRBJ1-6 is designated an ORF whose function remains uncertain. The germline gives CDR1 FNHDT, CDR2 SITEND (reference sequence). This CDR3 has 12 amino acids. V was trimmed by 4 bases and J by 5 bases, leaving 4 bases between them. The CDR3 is CASSFNNSPLYF. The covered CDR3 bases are TGTGCCAGCAGTTTCAATAATTCGCCC.

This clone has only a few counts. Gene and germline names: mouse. The DNA read from the CDR3 is TGCACCTGCAGTGCAGATCGACAGTCCTATGCT. Protein sequence: CTCSADRQSYA. The entire CDR3 reads CTCSADRQSYAEQFF. The V and J genes are TRBV1 and TRBJ2-1; possible D gene TRBD1, 5 bases. The CDR3 end is not reached by the read, which stops 4 residues before it; the germline J gene fills it in. CDR1 NSQYPW and CDR2 LRSPGD come from the germline V gene (reference sequence). Deletions cut 0 bases from V and 3 bases from J, with 9 bases between. The CDR3 length is 15 residues.

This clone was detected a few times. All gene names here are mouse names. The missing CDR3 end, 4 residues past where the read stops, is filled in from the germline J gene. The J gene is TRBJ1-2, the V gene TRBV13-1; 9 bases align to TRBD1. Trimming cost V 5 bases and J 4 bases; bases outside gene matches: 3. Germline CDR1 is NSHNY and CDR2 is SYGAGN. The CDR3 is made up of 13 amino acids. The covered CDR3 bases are TGTGCCAGCAGCCGGACAGGGGTCTCC. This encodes CASSRTGVS. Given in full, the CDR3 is CASSRTGVSDYTF.

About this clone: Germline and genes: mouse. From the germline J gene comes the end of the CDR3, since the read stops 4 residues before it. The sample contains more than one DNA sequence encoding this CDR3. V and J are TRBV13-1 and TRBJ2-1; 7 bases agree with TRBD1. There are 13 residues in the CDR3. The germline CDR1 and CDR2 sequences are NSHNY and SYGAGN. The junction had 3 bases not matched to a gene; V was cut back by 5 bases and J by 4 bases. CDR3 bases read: TGTGCCAGCAGGCCGGGACAGTATGCT. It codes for CASRPGQYA. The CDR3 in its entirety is CASRPGQYAEQFF.

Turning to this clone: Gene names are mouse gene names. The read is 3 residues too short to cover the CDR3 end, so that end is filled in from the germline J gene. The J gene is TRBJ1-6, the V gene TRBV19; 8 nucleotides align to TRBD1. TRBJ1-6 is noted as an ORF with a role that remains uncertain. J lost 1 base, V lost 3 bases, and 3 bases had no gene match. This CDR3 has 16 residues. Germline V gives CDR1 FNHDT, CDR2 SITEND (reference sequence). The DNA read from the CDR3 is TGTGCCAGCAGTACGGCAGGGGGCTCCTATAATTCGCCC. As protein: CASSTAGGSYNSP. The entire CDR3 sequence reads CASSTAGGSYNSPLYF.

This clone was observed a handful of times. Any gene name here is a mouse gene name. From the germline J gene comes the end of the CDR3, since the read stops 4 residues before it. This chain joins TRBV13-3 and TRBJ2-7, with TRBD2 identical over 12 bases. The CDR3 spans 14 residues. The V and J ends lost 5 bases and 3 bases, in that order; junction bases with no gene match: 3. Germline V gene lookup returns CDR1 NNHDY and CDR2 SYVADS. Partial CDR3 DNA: TGTGCCAGCAGCCGGGACTGGGGGGTCTAT. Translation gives CASSRDWGVY. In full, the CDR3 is CASSRDWGVYEQYF.

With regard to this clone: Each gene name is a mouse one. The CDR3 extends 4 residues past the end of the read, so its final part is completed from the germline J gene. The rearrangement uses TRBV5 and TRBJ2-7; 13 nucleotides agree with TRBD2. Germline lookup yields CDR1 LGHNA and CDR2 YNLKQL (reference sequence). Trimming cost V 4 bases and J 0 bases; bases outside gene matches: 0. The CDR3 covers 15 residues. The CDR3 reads CASSRTGGASYEQYF. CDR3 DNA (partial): TGTGCCAGCAGCCGGACTGGGGGGGCCTCCTAT.

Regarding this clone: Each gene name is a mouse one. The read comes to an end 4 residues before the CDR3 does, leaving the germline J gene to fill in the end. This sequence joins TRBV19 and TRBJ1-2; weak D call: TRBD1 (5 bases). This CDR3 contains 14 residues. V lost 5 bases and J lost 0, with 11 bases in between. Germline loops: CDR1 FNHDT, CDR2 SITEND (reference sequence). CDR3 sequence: CASSPDIANSDYTF. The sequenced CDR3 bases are TGTGCCAGCAGCCCGGACATTGCAAACTCC.

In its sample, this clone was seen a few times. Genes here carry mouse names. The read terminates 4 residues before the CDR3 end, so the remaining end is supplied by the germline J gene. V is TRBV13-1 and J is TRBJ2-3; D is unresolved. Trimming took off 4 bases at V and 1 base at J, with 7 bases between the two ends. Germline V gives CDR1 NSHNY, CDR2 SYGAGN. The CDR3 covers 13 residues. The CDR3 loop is CASSSVGAETLYF. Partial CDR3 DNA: TGTGCCAGCAGTAGTGTGGGTGCAGAA.

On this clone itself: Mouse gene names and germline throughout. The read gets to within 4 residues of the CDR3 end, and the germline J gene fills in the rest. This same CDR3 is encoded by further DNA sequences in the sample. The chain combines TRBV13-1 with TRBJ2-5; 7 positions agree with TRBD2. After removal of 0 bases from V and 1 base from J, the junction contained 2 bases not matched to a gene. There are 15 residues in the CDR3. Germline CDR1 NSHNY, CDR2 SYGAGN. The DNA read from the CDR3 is TGTGCCAGCAGTGATGGCCTGGGGGACCAAGAC. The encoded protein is CASSDGLGDQD. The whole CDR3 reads CASSDGLGDQDTQYF.

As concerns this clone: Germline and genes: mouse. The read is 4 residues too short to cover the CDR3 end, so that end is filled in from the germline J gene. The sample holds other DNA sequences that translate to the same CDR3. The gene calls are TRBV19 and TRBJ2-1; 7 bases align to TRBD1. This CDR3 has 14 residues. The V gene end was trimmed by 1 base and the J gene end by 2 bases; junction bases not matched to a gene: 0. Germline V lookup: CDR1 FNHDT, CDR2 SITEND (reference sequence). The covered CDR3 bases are TGTGCCAGCAGTATAACAGGGGACTATGCT. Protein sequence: CASSITGDYA. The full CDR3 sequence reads CASSITGDYAEQFF.

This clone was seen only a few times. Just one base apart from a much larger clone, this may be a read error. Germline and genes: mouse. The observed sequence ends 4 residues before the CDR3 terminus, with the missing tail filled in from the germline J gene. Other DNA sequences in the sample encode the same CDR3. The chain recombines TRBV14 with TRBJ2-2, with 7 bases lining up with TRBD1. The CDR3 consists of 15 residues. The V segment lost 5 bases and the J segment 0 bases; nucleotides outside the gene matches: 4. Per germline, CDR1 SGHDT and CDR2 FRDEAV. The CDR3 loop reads CASSPGTANTGQLYF. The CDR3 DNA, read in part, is TGTGCCAGCAGCCCAGGGACAGCAAACACCGGG.

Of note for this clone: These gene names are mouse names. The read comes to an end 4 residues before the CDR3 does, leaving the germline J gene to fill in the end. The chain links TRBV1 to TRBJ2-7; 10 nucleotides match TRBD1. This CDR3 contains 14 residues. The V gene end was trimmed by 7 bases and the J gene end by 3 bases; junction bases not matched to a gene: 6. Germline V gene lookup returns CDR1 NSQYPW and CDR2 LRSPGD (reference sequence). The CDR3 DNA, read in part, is TGCACCTGCACCTCGGACAGGGGGTACTAT. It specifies CTCTSDRGYY. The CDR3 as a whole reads CTCTSDRGYYEQYF. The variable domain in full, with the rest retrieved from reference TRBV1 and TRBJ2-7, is VTLLEQNPRWRLVPRGQAVNLRCILKNSQYPWMSWYQQDLQKQLQWLFTLRSPGDKEVKSLPGADYLATRVTDTELRLQVANMSQGRTLYCTCTSDRGYYEQYFGPGTRLTVL.

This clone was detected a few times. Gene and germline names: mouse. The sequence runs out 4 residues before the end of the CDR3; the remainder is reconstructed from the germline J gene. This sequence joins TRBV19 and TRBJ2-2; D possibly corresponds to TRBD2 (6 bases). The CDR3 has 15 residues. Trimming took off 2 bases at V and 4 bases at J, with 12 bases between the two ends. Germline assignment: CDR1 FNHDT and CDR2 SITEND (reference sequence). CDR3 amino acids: CASSMWGLSTGQLYF. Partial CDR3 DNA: TGTGCCAGCAGTATGTGGGGGTTAAGCACCGGG.

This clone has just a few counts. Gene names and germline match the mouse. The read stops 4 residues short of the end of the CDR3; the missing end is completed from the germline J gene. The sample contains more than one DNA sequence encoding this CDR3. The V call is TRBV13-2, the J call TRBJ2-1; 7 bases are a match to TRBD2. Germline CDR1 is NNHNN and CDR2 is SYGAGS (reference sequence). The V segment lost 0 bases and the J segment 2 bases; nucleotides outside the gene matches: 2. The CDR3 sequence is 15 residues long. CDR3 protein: CASGDATGDYAEQFF. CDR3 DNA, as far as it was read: TGTGCCAGCGGTGATGCTACTGGGGACTATGCT.

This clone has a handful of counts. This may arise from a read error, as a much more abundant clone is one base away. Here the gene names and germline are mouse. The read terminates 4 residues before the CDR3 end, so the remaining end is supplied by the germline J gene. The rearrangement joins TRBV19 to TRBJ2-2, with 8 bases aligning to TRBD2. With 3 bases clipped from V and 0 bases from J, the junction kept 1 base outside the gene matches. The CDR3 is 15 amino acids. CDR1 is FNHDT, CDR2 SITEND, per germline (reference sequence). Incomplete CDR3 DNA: TGTGCCAGCAGTAATGGGGGGGCAAACACCGGG. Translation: CASSNGGANTG. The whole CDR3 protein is CASSNGGANTGQLYF.

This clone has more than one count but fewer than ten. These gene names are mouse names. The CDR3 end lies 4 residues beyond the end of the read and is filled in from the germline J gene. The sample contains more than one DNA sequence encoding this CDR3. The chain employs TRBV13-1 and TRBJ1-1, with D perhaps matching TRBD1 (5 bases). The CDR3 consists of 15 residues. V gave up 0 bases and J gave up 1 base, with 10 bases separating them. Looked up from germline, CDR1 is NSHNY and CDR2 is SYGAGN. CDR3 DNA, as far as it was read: TGTGCCAGCAGTGATGCCGGGGGGGGAAACACA. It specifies CASSDAGGGNT. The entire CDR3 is CASSDAGGGNTEVFF.

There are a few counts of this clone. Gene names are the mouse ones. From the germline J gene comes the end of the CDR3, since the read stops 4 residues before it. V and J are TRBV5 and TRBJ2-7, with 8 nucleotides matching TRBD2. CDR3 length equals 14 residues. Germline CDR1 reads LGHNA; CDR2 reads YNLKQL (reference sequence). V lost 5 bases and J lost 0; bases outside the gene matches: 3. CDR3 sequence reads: CASSNWGSSYEQYF. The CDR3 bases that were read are TGTGCCAGCAGCAACTGGGGGAGCTCCTAT.

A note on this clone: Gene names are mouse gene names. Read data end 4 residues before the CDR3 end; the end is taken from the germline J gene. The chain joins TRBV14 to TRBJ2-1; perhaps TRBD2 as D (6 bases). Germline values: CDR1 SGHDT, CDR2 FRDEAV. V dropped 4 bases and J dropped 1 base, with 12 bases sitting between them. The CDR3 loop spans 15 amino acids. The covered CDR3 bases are TGTGCCAGCAGTCCCCGGGACTCCAACTATGCT. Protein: CASSPRDSNYA. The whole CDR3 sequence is CASSPRDSNYAEQFF.

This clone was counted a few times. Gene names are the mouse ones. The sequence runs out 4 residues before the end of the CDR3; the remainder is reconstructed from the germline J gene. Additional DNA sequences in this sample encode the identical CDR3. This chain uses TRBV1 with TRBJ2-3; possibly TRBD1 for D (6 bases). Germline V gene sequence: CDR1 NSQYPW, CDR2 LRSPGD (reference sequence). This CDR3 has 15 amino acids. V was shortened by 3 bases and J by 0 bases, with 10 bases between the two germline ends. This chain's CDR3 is CTCSAGTFSAETLYF. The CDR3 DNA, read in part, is TGCACCTGCAGTGCGGGGACATTTAGTGCAGAA.

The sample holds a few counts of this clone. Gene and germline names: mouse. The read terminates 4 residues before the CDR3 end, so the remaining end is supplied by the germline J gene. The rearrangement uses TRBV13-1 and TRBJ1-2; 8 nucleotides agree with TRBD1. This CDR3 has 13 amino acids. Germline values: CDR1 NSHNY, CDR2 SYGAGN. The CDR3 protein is CASSDRGRSDYTF. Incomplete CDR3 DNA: TGTGCCAGCAGTGACAGGGGGCGGTCC.

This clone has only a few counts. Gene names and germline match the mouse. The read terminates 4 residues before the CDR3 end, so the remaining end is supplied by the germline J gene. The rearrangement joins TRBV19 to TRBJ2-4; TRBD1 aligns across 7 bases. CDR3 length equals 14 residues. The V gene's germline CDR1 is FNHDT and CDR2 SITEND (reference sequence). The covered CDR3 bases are TGTGCCAGCAGTATCCCCGGGACAGAAAAC. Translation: CASSIPGTEN. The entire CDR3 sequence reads CASSIPGTENTLYF.

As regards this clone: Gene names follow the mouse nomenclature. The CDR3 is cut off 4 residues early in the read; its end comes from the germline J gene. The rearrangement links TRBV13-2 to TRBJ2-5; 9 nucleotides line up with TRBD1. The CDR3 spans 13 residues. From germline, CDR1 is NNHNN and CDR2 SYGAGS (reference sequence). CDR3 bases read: TGTGCCAGCGGCCGGGACAGGGTGGAC. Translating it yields CASGRDRVD. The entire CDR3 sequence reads CASGRDRVDTQYF.

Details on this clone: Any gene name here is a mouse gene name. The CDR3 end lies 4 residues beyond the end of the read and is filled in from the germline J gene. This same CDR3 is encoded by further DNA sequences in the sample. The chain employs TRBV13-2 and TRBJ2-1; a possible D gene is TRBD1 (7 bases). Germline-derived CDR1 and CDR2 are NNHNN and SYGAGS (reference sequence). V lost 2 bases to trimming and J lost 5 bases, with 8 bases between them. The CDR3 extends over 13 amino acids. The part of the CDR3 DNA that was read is TGTGCCAGCGGTGACAGGGGGGATGCT. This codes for CASGDRGDA. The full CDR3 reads CASGDRGDAEQFF.

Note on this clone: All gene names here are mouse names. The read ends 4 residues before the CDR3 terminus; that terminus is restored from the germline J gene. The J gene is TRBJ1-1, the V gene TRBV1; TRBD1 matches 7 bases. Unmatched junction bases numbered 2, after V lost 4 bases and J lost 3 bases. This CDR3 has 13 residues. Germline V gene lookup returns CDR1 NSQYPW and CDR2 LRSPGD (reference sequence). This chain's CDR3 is CTCSVTGDTEVFF. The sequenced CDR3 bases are TGCACCTGCAGTGTAACAGGGGACACA.

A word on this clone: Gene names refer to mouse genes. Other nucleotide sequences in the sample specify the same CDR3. The sequenced CDR3 bases are TGTGCCAGCGGGGACAGGGGGCAAAATTCGCCC. Protein sequence: CASGDRGQNSP. The complete CDR3 protein is CASGDRGQNSPLYF. The chain recombines TRBV13-2 with TRBJ1-6; 11 bases map to TRBD1. The read gets to within 3 residues of the CDR3 end, and the germline J gene fills in the rest. TRBJ1-6 is an ORF, with its function uncertain. Trimming at V came to 5 bases and at J to 7 bases, leaving 2 bases not matched to a gene. The CDR3 loop spans 14 amino acids. Germline V gene data show CDR1 as NNHNN and CDR2 as SYGAGS (reference sequence).

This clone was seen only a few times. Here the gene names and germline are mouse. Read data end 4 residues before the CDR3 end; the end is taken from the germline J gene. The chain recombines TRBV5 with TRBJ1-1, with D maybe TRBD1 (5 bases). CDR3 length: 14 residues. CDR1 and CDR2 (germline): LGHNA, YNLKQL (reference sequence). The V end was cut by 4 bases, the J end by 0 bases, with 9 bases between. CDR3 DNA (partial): TGTGCCAGCAGCCTCAGGGTTGCAAACACA. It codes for CASSLRVANT. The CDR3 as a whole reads CASSLRVANTEVFF.